This is a list of T cell receptor beta chains from one sample in a study of cytomegalovirus exposure and HLA in healthy donors. Repertoires were generated with immunoSEQ multiplex PCR, while TCRdb's copy carries only in-frame clones and drops some. The sample includes approximately 140,000 clones, approximately 82% seen only once; the top ten take 1.5% to 2.5%. Material: PBMCs. The receptors originated from a woman aged 35 to 49 in good health and CMV-seronegative. CDR3s include the opening cysteine and the closing phenylalanine or tryptophan. A D gene is named only where the DNA matches it firmly. Not every row has a clone size; where given, it reads once, few, many or a size class.

. | TRBJ1-2 | TRBD1 | TRBV27 | CASSRTGPYGYTF | TGTGCCAGCAGTCGGACAGGGCCATATGGCTACACCTTC
. | TRBJ1-4 | TRBD1 | TRBV5-1 | CASSPQGAHNEKLFF | TGCGCCAGCAGCCCCCAGGGGGCACACAATGAAAAACTGTTTTTT
. | TRBJ2-6 | TRBD1 | TRBV10-1 | CASSAGGPGANVLTF | TGCGCCAGCAGTGCAGGGGGCCCGGGGGCCAACGTCCTGACTTTC
. | TRBJ1-4 | . | TRBV19 | CASSAYRTNEKLFF | TGTGCCAGTAGTGCATACAGGACTAATGAAAAACTGTTTTTT
once | TRBJ2-7 | . | TRBV6-5 | CASRRTVSYEQYF | TGTGCCAGCAGGAGGACAGTCTCCTACGAGCAGTACTTC
. | TRBJ2-1 | TRBD2 | TRBV6-5 | CASRITSGSIHEQFF | TGTGCCAGCAGAATCACTAGCGGGAGTATCCATGAGCAGTTCTTC
. | TRBJ1-4 | TRBD1 | TRBV6-5 | CASRSDRVGEKLFF | TGTGCCAGCAGATCGGACAGGGTTGGAGAAAAACTGTTTTTT
few | TRBJ2-3 | TRBD2 | TRBV9 | CASSVEGLAGNTQYF | TGTGCCAGCAGCGTAGAGGGACTAGCGGGGAATACGCAGTATTTT
. | TRBJ1-2 | . | TRBV18 | CASSPEDRADYGYTF | TGTGCCAGCTCACCAGAGGACAGAGCAGACTATGGCTACACCTTC
. | TRBJ2-2 | . | TRBV5-8 | CASSFGVLANTGELFF | TGTGCCAGCAGCTTCGGGGTTCTAGCGAACACCGGGGAGCTGTTTTTT
. | TRBJ1-1 | TRBD1 | TRBV7-2 | CASSTQGDTEAFF | TGTGCCAGCAGCACCCAGGGGGACACTGAAGCTTTCTTT
. | TRBJ2-2 | . | TRBV4-3 | CASSQDRNTGELFF | TGCGCCAGCAGCCAAGACAGAAACACCGGGGAGCTGTTTTTT
. | TRBJ2-1 | TRBD1 | TRBV7-7 | CASSQDRVNSGEQFF | TGTGCCAGCAGCCAAGACAGGGTTAATTCGGGGGAGCAGTTCTTC
once | TRBJ1-1 | . | TRBV7-9 | CASSPEMMRNTEAFF | TGTGCCAGCAGCCCCGAGATGATGCGAAACACTGAAGCTTTCTTT
. | TRBJ2-7 | . | TRBV7-2 | CASSLVGAFTAEQYF | TGTGCCAGCAGCTTAGTTGGGGCCTTTACGGCCGAGCAGTACTTC
. | TRBJ2-7 | TRBD2 | TRBV28 | CATRGAGEVGEQYF | TGTGCCACCCGGGGAGCGGGAGAGGTGGGCGAGCAGTACTTC
. | TRBJ2-7 | TRBD1 | TRBV11-3 | CASSSDRASEQYF | TGTGCCAGCAGCTCAGACAGGGCTAGCGAGCAGTACTTC
. | TRBJ1-1 | . | TRBV6-1 | CASSDAGILTEAFF | TGTGCCAGCAGTGATGCGGGAATCCTCACTGAAGCTTTCTTT
. | TRBJ2-3 | . | TRBV5-6 | CASSLRQGQTDTQYF | TGTGCCAGCAGCTTGAGGCAGGGGCAAACAGATACGCAGTATTTT
. | TRBJ1-1 | TRBD1 | TRBV18 | CASSPPNHRGGEAFF | TGTGCCAGCTCACCACCGAATCACAGGGGAGGTGAAGCTTTCTTT
. | TRBJ1-1 | . | TRBV19 | CASSIFVATEAFF | TGTGCCAGTAGTATTTTTGTGGCCACTGAAGCTTTCTTT
. | TRBJ2-7 | TRBD1 | TRBV5-6 | CASSLVWDRLTYEQYF | TGTGCCAGCAGCTTGGTTTGGGACAGATTAACCTACGAGCAGTACTTC
. | TRBJ2-1 | TRBD2 | TRBV7-2 | CASSLVAGTHNEQFF | TGTGCCAGCAGCTTAGTAGCGGGAACTCACAATGAGCAGTTCTTC
. | TRBJ1-1 | . | TRBV9 | CASSVDRQGAEAFF | TGTGCCAGCAGCGTAGATCGCCAGGGTGCTGAAGCTTTCTTT
. | TRBJ2-3 | . | TRBV7-3 | CASSRSRERKDTQYF | TGTGCCAGCAGCCGAAGCCGGGAGCGCAAAGATACGCAGTATTTT
once | TRBJ2-4 | TRBD1 | TRBV7-2 | CASSRPGQGAKNIQYF | TGTGCCAGCAGCCGACCCGGACAGGGTGCCAAAAACATTCAGTACTTC
. | TRBJ2-1 | TRBD1 | TRBV5-6 | CASSSTGTGAYNEQFF | TGTGCCAGCAGCTCTACCGGGACAGGGGCCTACAATGAGCAGTTCTTC
. | TRBJ2-1 | . | TRBV21-1 | CASSKPIKGETSGPNNEQFF | TGTGCCAGCAGCAAACCGATCAAGGGGGAGACTAGCGGGCCGAACAATGAGCAGTTCTTC
. | TRBJ2-3 | . | TRBV5-1 | CASSLGTATDTQYF | TGCGCCAGCAGCTTGGGGACAGCCACAGATACGCAGTATTTT
. | TRBJ2-3 | . | TRBV2 | CASSETGADTQYF | TGTGCCAGCAGTGAGACAGGAGCAGATACGCAGTATTTT
. | TRBJ2-3 | TRBD1 | TRBV18 | CASSPEGGADTQYF | TGTGCCAGCTCACCAGAAGGGGGCGCAGATACGCAGTATTTT
. | TRBJ2-4 | . | TRBV7-2 | CASSLRGAKNIQYF | TGTGCCAGCAGCTTAAGGGGAGCCAAAAACATTCAGTACTTC
. | TRBJ2-3 | TRBD2 | TRBV7-9 | CASRPSGTSGSTDTQYF | TGTGCCAGCAGACCCTCCGGGACTAGCGGGAGTACAGATACGCAGTATTTT
few | TRBJ2-5 | . | TRBV19 | CASNFGGRETQYF | TGTGCCAGTAACTTCGGCGGCCGGGAGACCCAGTACTTC
few | TRBJ2-7 | TRBD1 | TRBV7-9 | CASSFERGTGHYEQYF | TGTGCCAGCAGTTTTGAACGCGGGACAGGCCACTACGAGCAGTACTTC
. | TRBJ1-5 | . | TRBV7-2 | CASNDGTPNQPQHF | TGTGCCAGCAACGACGGGACACCAAATCAGCCCCAGCATTTT
. | TRBJ2-5 | TRBD2 | TRBV9 | CANQSGTTRLEQYF | TGTGCCAACCAATCCGGGACTACTCGTCTGGAGCAGTACTTC
. | TRBJ2-1 | . | TRBV18 | CASSPSLGTYNEQFF | TGTGCCAGCTCACCATCGCTGGGCACCTACAATGAGCAGTTCTTC
. | TRBJ2-7 | . | TRBV4-2 | CASSQELVPDSYEQYF | TGTGCCAGCAGCCAAGAACTAGTACCCGATTCCTACGAGCAGTACTTC
once | TRBJ1-1 | TRBD1 | TRBV5-1 | CASSLDSPTGHAEAFF | TGCGCCAGCAGCTTGGACTCTCCGACAGGGCACGCTGAAGCTTTCTTT
few | TRBJ2-1 | . | TRBV7-9 | CACPRGGSYNEQFF | TGTGCCTGCCCCCGGGGAGGCTCCTACAATGAGCAGTTCTTC
once | TRBJ1-1 | . | TRBV11-1 | CASSFGGGAEAFF | TGTGCCAGCAGCTTCGGGGGGGGCGCTGAAGCTTTCTTT
. | TRBJ1-1 | . | TRBV6-5 | CASSYRGNTEAFF | TGTGCCAGCAGTTATCGGGGGAACACTGAAGCTTTCTTT
. | TRBJ1-2 | . | TRBV4-3 | CASSPALGGGGSYGYTF | TGCGCCAGCAGCCCGGCCCTCGGGGGAGGGGGATCTTATGGCTACACCTTC
. | TRBJ1-1 | . | TRBV7-9 | CASSPQVGGGNTEAFF | TGTGCCAGCAGCCCTCAAGTGGGGGGAGGGAACACTGAAGCTTTCTTT
. | TRBJ1-2 | TRBD1 | TRBV27 | CASNDRVGTGYTF | TGTGCCAGCAACGACAGGGTTGGGACTGGCTACACCTTC
. | TRBJ2-5 | . | TRBV5-1 | CASSSTDGIWETQYF | TGCGCCAGCAGCTCGACGGACGGGATTTGGGAGACCCAGTACTTC
. | TRBJ1-2 | TRBD1 | TRBV6-1 | CASSSDRGNYGYTF | TGTGCCAGCAGTTCGGACAGGGGTAACTATGGCTACACCTTC